The entry below gives a single TCR beta chain sequence along with its context. Its target is not known. Germline V gene lookup returns CDR1 GTSNPN and CDR2 SVGIG (reference sequence). The V gene end was trimmed by 2 bases and the J gene end by 6 bases; junction bases not matched to a gene: 0. This CDR3 spans 11 amino acids. This record comes from a study of human T cells and chemical hapten exposure. Study results and caveats: Clustering by CDR3 similarity yielded significantly more large clusters from expanded TCRs than controls. Among TCRs, those above 1 in 1000 frequency were unaffected by DPC sensitization.

Original processing methods: Sample-level TCR yields exhibited a median of approximately 96,000, with a range of roughly 23,224 to 700,000. MiXCR, run by TCRdb on the RACE reads, gives a single entry per CDR3 protein. The V and J calls here are based on TCRdb, not the publication. Here the sample spans 380,000 or so distinct CDR3 sequences, nearly 5% being singletons. Documented time point: patch test 1, 2 weeks after DPC sensitization. Treatment of the sample: therapeutic diphenylcyclopropenone sensitization with weekly scalp DPC. The source is a woman in her forties or fifties with alopecia areata. Some clones in this sample may be carry-over from other donors' samples. Sequences were derived from whole blood, sampled in connection with sensitization to the hapten diphenylcyclopropenone (DPC). The chain has TRBV30 and TRBJ2-7; 8 nucleotides align to TRBD2. DNA of the CDR3: TGTGCCTGGAGTCGGGGGGGCGAGCAGTACTTC. Protein sequence: CAWSRGGEQYF. Variable domain in full (rest from reference TRBV30 and TRBJ2-7): SQTIHQWPATLVQPVGSPLSLECTVEGTSNPNLYWYRQAAGRGLQLLFYSVGIGQISSEVPQNLSASRPQDRQFILSSKKLLLSDSGFYLCAWSRGGEQYFGPGTRLTVT.